These T cell receptor beta chains were read from a single sample in a study of cytomegalovirus exposure and HLA in healthy donors. Only in-frame clones appear in the TCRdb table, and some are missing; sequencing was by immunoSEQ multiplex PCR. The table records around 92,000 clones, roughly 79% of them present only once. Sequencing used PBMCs. The receptors were sampled from a female donor in good health and CMV-seropositive. The CDR3 runs from the conserved cysteine through the conserved F or W.

CDR3 length	V gene	J gene	CDR3 protein
12	TRBV29-1	TRBJ2-5	CSGRQVQETQYF
14	TRBV10-3	TRBJ1-1	CAISDIGGMGEAFF
14	TRBV15	TRBJ1-1	CATSRGAANTEAFF
14	TRBV7-3	TRBJ2-3	CASSLLQGSSTQYF
13	TRBV5-4	TRBJ2-1	CASSLSGWNEQFF
13	TRBV7-6	TRBJ2-3	CASSLVGPDTQYF
16	TRBV11-3	TRBJ2-5	CASSLGALRGPETQYF
14	TRBV25-1	TRBJ2-7	CASSGSVAYYEQYF
14	TRBV19	TRBJ1-2	CASSEGNSAGGYTF
16	TRBV7-2	TRBJ2-5	CASSSSVGGPEETQYF
13	TRBV19	TRBJ1-2	CASSTTENYGYTF
16	TRBV11-2	TRBJ2-2	CASSQLRSGATGELFF
14	TRBV27	TRBJ1-5	CASSFRGSNQPQHF
15	TRBV28	TRBJ1-1	CASSPETAMNTEAFF
15	TRBV9	TRBJ2-3	CASSVVGGAGNTQYF
17	TRBV4-3	TRBJ2-3	CASSQDGVAGGTDTQYF
14	TRBV6-1	TRBJ2-3	CAGRLSGGRDTQYF
14	TRBV7-9	TRBJ1-1	CSSSFTRENTEAFF
11	TRBV7-2	TRBJ2-7	CASTAGYEQYF
14	TRBV28	TRBJ2-7	CASRYSGELGEQYF
15	TRBV14	TRBJ1-2	CASSQEGTRYYGYTF
12	TRBV5-6	TRBJ1-2	CASSSSRKGYTF
13	TRBV29-1	TRBJ2-5	CSVELTVQETQYF
14	TRBV29-1	TRBJ2-3	CSARTSGSTDTQYF
15	TRBV5-4	TRBJ2-1	CASSPRGGVHNEQFF
16	TRBV4-3	TRBJ2-7	CASSQDAGALGYEQYF
19	TRBV4-1	TRBJ2-3	CASSRLVAGVSTSTDTQYF
17	TRBV4-3	TRBJ2-2	CASSQVWGQGNTGELFF
13	TRBV5-6	TRBJ2-3	CASSLTSTDTQYF
17	TRBV28	TRBJ1-1	CASSLLGGEGVNTEAFF
15	TRBV6-1	TRBJ2-3	CASSERPGQADTQYF
15	TRBV4-2	TRBJ1-1	CASSQDGTVGSEAFF
19	TRBV4-2	TRBJ2-3	CASSPEYSPAALRTDTQYF
15	TRBV14	TRBJ1-6	CASSQIGTLNSPLHF
15	TRBV29-1	TRBJ2-7	CSVAQRSRGSYEQYF
13	TRBV30	TRBJ2-2	CAWSLGGHGELFF
15	TRBV28	TRBJ1-1	CASNLRDRGITEAFF
13	TRBV5-1	TRBJ2-5	CASVDSGLETQYF
14	TRBV6-6	TRBJ1-5	CASSFGQGNQPQHF
14	TRBV19	TRBJ2-2	CASSINRQAGELFF
16	TRBV5-4	TRBJ2-7	CASSLRLAGLPGAKYF
17	TRBV11-2	TRBJ2-3	CASSLDPGVGVSDTQYF
18	TRBV7-9	TRBJ2-7	CASSLAGIGGGRLSEQYF
15	TRBV9	TRBJ1-4	CASSGGGGLAEKLFF
14	TRBV29-1	TRBJ2-2	CSVDRGGNTGELFF
15	TRBV7-7	TRBJ2-1	CASGPLAGGLNEQFF
16	TRBV5-1	TRBJ2-7	CASSLNPQGEGYEQYF
15	TRBV6-4	TRBJ1-2	CASSEVADGPHGYTF
13	TRBV30	TRBJ2-7	CAWSVFSLYEQYF
16	TRBV6-5	TRBJ2-1	CASSYRTSGGAGEQFF
18	TRBV4-1	TRBJ1-5	CASSQGRAQGVGNQPQHF
14	TRBV28	TRBJ1-5	CASSQQGEVQPQHF
12	TRBV28	TRBJ1-2	CASLRRGPGYTF
13	TRBV10-3	TRBJ2-7	CAITLDREDEQYF
14	TRBV12-5	TRBJ1-1	CASAAGLLNTEAFF